These 20 T cell receptor beta chains were sequenced from one sample in a study of cytomegalovirus exposure and HLA in healthy donors. PCR primers comprised 60 Vbeta and 13 Jbeta primers. Libraries were prepared by immunoSEQ multiplex PCR; TCRdb keeps only in-frame clonotypes and omits some of them. Among approximately 90,000 clones, roughly 8.2% were seen once, and the ten largest hold 2.3%. Sequenced sample: PBMCs. The receptors here all came from a man aged 45-65 years in good health and CMV-seronegative.

This clone occurred a few times. This chain's CDR3 is CASSKGLAGANGELFF. CDR3 DNA: TGTGCCAGTAGTAAGGGACTAGCGGGAGCTAACGGGGAGCTGTTTTTT. V and J are TRBV19 and TRBJ2-2, with 14 bases that match TRBD2. V trimming: 4 bases; J trimming: 7 bases; junction bases outside the gene matches: 5. The germline V gene encodes CDR1 LNHDA and CDR2 SQIVND (reference sequence). The CDR3 covers 16 residues. Combining the CDR3 with reference TRBV19 and TRBJ2-2 gives the whole variable domain DGGITQSPKYLFRKEGQNVTLSCEQNLNHDAMYWYRQDPGQGLRLIYYSQIVNDFQKGDIAEGYSVSREKKESFPLTVTSAQKNPTAFYLCASSKGLAGANGELFFGEGSRLTVL.

V and J are TRBV19 and TRBJ1-5, with a tentative D call TRBD1 (5 bases). The germline gives CDR1 LNHDA, CDR2 SQIVND (reference sequence). There are 14 residues in the CDR3. V dropped 5 bases and J dropped 3 bases, with 11 bases sitting between them. The CDR3: CASSYGQNNQPQHF. The CDR3, as DNA: TGTGCCAGTAGTTATGGACAAAACAATCAGCCCCAGCATTTT.

The genes are TRBV12-5 and TRBJ2-3, with TRBD2 identical over 8 bases. CDR1 LGHNT and CDR2 FRNRAP come from the germline V gene. The ends lost 0 bases at V and 7 bases at J; junction bases unmatched: 15. This CDR3 contains 18 residues. CDR3 nucleotides: TGTGCTAGTGGTTTGGTAGCGGGAAGGGGACTAGGACCTTATACGCAGTATTTT. Protein product: CASGLVAGRGLGPYTQYF.

The J gene is TRBJ2-1, the V gene TRBV9, with 11 nucleotides matching TRBD2. The germline V gene has CDR1 SGDLS and CDR2 YYNGEE. With 2 bases clipped from V and 4 bases from J, the junction kept 5 bases outside the gene matches. The CDR3 runs 16 residues. The chain's CDR3 is CASSVLAGGLYNEQFF. In DNA, the CDR3 is TGTGCCAGCAGCGTTCTAGCGGGGGGTCTATACAATGAGCAGTTCTTC.

The V and J genes are TRBV5-4 and TRBJ2-1; a weak D match, TRBD2 (5 bases). This CDR3 has 16 amino acids. CDR1 and CDR2 (germline): SGHNT, YYREEE (reference sequence). V gave up 6 bases and J gave up 0 bases, with 16 bases separating them. CDR3 DNA: TGTGCCAGCACCGCGAGCGGACCTAGCTCCTACAATGAGCAGTTCTTC. It encodes CASTASGPSSYNEQFF.

This clone was recorded a few times. The chain has TRBV10-3 and TRBJ2-2, with 13 nucleotides matching TRBD2. V trimming: 8 bases; J trimming: 2 bases; junction bases outside the gene matches: 5. The length of the CDR3 is 16 residues. The germline CDR1 and CDR2 sequences are ENHRY and SYGVKD. CDR3 loop: CAIAGTSGENTGELFF. In DNA form, the CDR3 reads TGTGCCATCGCCGGGACTAGCGGGGAAAACACCGGGGAGCTGTTTTTT.

This clone was observed a handful of times. The chain combines TRBV28 with TRBJ1-5; a weak D match, TRBD1 (5 bases). The CDR3 spans 13 residues. V was pared by 3 bases and J by 5 bases, with 8 bases between. Per germline, CDR1 MDHEN and CDR2 SYDVKM. The CDR3 protein is CASSLLGDQPQHF. In nucleotides, the CDR3 is TGTGCCAGCAGTTTGTTAGGGGATCAGCCCCAGCATTTT.

The chain links TRBV19 to TRBJ1-1; unclear D gene. The CDR3 covers 14 residues. Trimming cost V 1 base and J 1 base, with 7 bases left between them. CDR1 is LNHDA, CDR2 SQIVND, per germline (reference sequence). The CDR3 DNA reads TGTGCCAGTAGTATAGGACTGACGAACACTGAAGCTTTCTTT. Amino acid sequence: CASSIGLTNTEAFF.

This sequence joins TRBV7-8 and TRBJ2-7; 9 bases align to TRBD2. This CDR3 comprises 14 residues. Germline loops: CDR1 SGHVS, CDR2 FQNEAQ. V was clipped by 5 bases and J by 2 bases; unmatched bases: 4. The CDR3 sequence is CASSPREGAYEQYF. CDR3 bases: TGTGCCAGCAGCCCGCGGGAGGGGGCCTACGAGCAGTACTTC.

V usage is TRBV4-2 and J usage is TRBJ2-3; TRBD2 matches 9 bases. This CDR3 spans 16 amino acids. V shed 3 bases, J shed 7 bases, and the junction held 11 bases outside the gene matches. Germline CDR1 LGHNA, CDR2 YNFKEQ. In DNA form, the CDR3 reads TGTGCCAGCAGCCAGCGACTAGCGGCTTGGGGGAATACGCAGTATTTT. Translated, it gives CASSQRLAAWGNTQYF.

This clone occurred a few times. The V call is TRBV6-6, the J call TRBJ1-4; D perhaps matches TRBD1 (5 bases). This CDR3 is 16 amino acids long. Per the germline V gene, CDR1 is MNHNY and CDR2 is SVGAGI (reference sequence). The V end was cut by 1 base, the J end by 3 bases, with 12 bases between. The CDR3 reads CASSYWGGEANEKLFF. The CDR3 bases are TGTGCCAGCAGTTACTGGGGGGGGGAGGCTAATGAAAAACTGTTTTTT.

This clone occurred a few times. The rearrangement joins TRBV19 to TRBJ1-5, with 9 bases lining up with TRBD1. CDR3 size: 15 residues. CDR1 is LNHDA and CDR2 is SQIVND in the germline V gene (reference sequence). After removal of 7 bases from V and 6 bases from J, the junction contained 10 bases not matched to a gene. The CDR3 DNA sequence: TGTGCCAGTACCGCGGGACAGGGCTTAGGTCAGCCCCAGCATTTT. As protein: CASTAGQGLGQPQHF.

The chain combines TRBV2 with TRBJ1-1; D possibly corresponds to TRBD1 (5 bases). The CDR3 runs to 13 residues. With 5 bases removed from V and 11 bases from J, the gap between germline ends came to 18 bases. Per germline, CDR1 SNHLY and CDR2 FYNNEI. CDR3 in amino acids: CASSPSPGFDAFF. In DNA form, the CDR3 reads TGTGCCAGCAGTCCTTCCCCAGGGTTCGACGCTTTCTTT.

This clone was counted only a few times. This chain uses TRBV19 with TRBJ1-2, with 12 bases matching TRBD1. This CDR3 has 16 amino acids. With 3 bases clipped from V and 4 bases from J, the junction kept 6 bases outside the gene matches. Germline CDR1 LNHDA, CDR2 SQIVND (reference sequence). The DNA of the CDR3 is TGTGCCAGTAGTATTGCCGGGACAGGGGGCATCTATGGCTACACCTTC. Protein product: CASSIAGTGGIYGYTF.

This clone was counted between two and nine times. The chain links TRBV30 to TRBJ2-3; 8 bases line up with TRBD2. Germline V CDR1 and CDR2: GTSNPN, SVGIG (reference sequence). V shed 2 bases and J 2 bases; nucleotides not matched to a gene: 6. The CDR3 runs 15 residues. CDR3 in amino acids: CAWSFSGTATDTQYF. The CDR3 DNA follows: TGTGCCTGGAGTTTTAGCGGGACCGCCACAGATACGCAGTATTTT.

The chain joins TRBV16 to TRBJ2-7; 9 nucleotides line up with TRBD2. The junction had 10 bases not matched to a gene; V was cut back by 0 bases and J by 7 bases. There are 16 residues in the CDR3. CDR1 and CDR2 (germline): KGHSY, FQNENV. The CDR3 region is CASSQSRSGGPGEQYF. The CDR3 coding sequence is TGTGCCAGCAGCCAATCGAGAAGCGGGGGGCCGGGTGAGCAGTACTTC.

This clone has only a few counts. The V call is TRBV6-1, the J call TRBJ1-2, with no clear D. V was pared by 6 bases and J by 0 bases, with 2 bases between. The CDR3 extends over 11 amino acids. Per the germline V gene, CDR1 is MNHNS and CDR2 is SASEGT. This CDR3 is CASSSNYGYTF. The CDR3 DNA reads TGTGCCAGCAGCTCTAACTATGGCTACACCTTC.

The chain is built from TRBV28 and TRBJ1-5; D not resolved. V dropped 4 bases and J dropped 6 bases, with 10 bases sitting between them. Germline V CDR1 and CDR2: MDHEN, SYDVKM. CDR3 size: 13 residues. The CDR3 DNA is TGTGCCAGCAGTTACCACGGTGTTCAGCCCCAGCATTTT. Protein product: CASSYHGVQPQHF.

The sample holds a few counts of this clone. This sequence joins TRBV4-3 and TRBJ2-7; 7 bases agree with TRBD2. With V trimmed by 0 bases and J by 4 bases, 3 bases remained unmatched. The CDR3 sequence is 14 residues long. CDR1 LGHNA and CDR2 YSLEER come from the germline V gene. The CDR3 region is CASSQDRREYEQYF. Written as DNA, the CDR3 is TGCGCCAGCAGCCAAGACCGGCGGGAGTACGAGCAGTACTTC.

The CDR3 nucleotides are TGTGCCAGCGGGGGGGGGTCACCCCTCCACTTT. Protein sequence: CASGGGSPLHF. This chain joins TRBV7-9 and TRBJ1-6, with D perhaps TRBD1 (5 bases). Trimming removed 8 bases from V and 10 bases from J, with 9 bases in between. Germline CDR1 is SEHNR and CDR2 is FQNEAQ (reference sequence). The CDR3 contains 11 residues.